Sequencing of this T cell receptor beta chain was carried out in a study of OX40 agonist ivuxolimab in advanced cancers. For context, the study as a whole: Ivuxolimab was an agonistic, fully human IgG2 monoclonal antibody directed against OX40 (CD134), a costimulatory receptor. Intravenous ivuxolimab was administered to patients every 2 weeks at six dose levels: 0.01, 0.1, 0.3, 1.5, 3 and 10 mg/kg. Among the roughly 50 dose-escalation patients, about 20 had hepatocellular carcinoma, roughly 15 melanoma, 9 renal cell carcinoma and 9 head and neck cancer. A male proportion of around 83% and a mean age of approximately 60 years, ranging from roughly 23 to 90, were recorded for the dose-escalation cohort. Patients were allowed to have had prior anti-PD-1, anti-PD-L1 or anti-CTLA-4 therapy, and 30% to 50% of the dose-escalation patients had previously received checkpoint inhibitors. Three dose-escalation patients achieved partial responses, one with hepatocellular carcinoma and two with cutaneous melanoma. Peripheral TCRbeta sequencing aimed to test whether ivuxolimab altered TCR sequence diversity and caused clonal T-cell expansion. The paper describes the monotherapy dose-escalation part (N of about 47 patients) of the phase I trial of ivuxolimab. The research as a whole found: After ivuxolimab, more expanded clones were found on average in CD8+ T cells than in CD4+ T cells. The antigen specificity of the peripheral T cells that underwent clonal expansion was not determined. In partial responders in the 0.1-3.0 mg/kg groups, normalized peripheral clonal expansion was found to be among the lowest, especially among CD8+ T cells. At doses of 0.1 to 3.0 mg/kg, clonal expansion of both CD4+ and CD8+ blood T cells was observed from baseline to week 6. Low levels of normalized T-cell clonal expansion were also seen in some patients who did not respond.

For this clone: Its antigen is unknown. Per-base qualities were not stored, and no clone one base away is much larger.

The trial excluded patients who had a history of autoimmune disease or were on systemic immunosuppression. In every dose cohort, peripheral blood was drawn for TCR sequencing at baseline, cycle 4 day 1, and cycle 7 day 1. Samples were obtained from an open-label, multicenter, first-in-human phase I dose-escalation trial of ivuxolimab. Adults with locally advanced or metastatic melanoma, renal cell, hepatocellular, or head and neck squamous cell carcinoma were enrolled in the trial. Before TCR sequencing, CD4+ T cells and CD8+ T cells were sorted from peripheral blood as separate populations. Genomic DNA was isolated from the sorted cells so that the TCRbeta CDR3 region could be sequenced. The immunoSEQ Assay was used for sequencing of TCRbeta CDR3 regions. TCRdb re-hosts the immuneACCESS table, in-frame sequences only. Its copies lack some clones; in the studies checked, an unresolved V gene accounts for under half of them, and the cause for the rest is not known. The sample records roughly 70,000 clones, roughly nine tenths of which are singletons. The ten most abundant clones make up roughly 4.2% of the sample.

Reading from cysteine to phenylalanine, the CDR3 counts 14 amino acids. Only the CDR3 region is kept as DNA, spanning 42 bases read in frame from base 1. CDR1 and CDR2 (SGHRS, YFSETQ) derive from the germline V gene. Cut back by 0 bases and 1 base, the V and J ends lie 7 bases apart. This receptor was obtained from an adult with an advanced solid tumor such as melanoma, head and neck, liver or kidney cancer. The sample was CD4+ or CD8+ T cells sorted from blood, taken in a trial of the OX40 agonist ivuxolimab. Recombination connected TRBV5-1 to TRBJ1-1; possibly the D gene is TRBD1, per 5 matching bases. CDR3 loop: CASSLEGRNTEAFF. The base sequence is TGCGCCAGCAGCTTGGAGGGGCGGAACACTGAAGCTTTCTTT.